These T cell receptor beta chains were read from a single sample in a study of T-cell memory formation after mild COVID-19. Each CDR3 protein gets one entry after TCRdb re-called the 5' RACE reads with MiXCR. The sample lists a few hundred thousand distinct CDR3 sequences; 20% to 25% were seen once. The specimen was PBMCs or a T cell subset sorted from them (not recorded which). All receptors derive from an adult woman who had mild COVID-19 (a few samples of this study predate the infection). Cell type and time point are not known. The CDR3 runs from the conserved cysteine through the conserved F or W. The order of the fields is CDR3 length, D gene, V gene, clone size, J gene, CDR3 DNA, CDR3 protein. D genes are given only for firm matches. The size entry is marked missing in some rows and otherwise reads once, few, many or a size class.

13	-	TRBV6-1	few	TRBJ1-2	TGTGCCGGGAGGGACCCCGGGAACTATGGCTACACCTTC	CAGRDPGNYGYTF
16	-	TRBV3-1	few	TRBJ2-1	TGTGCCAGCAGCCTCCTGGGCGGGGCATCATACAATGAGCAGTTCTTC	CASSLLGGASYNEQFF
16	-	TRBV20-1	-	TRBJ1-1	TGCAGTGCACCCAGAAGTGGGCGGGTCCCTAACACTGAAGCTTTCTTT	CSAPRSGRVPNTEAFF
14	TRBD2	TRBV20-1	few	TRBJ2-7	TGCAGTGCTACGACTAGCGGGGCAACCTACGAGCAGTACTTC	CSATTSGATYEQYF
13	-	TRBV21-1	-	TRBJ1-5	TGTGCCAGCAGCAAGGCGGGGAATCAGCCCCAGCATTTT	CASSKAGNQPQHF
14	TRBD1	TRBV5-1	-	TRBJ1-6	TGCGCCAGCAGCCCACCCGAGACAGGGGAACCCCTCCACTTT	CASSPPETGEPLHF
15	-	TRBV4-1	few	TRBJ2-7	TGCGCCAGCAGCCAAGTCGCAGCGAGCTCCTACGAGCAGTACTTC	CASSQVAASSYEQYF
15	-	TRBV12-3/TRBV12-4	-	TRBJ2-7	TGTGCCAGCAGTAGCGGACCGGGGATTGGGTACGAGCAGTACTTC	CASSSGPGIGYEQYF
17	TRBD1	TRBV20-1	-	TRBJ2-3	TGCAGTGCTAGAGGCCATCCGGGACAGGGGATGACAGATACGCAGTATTTT	CSARGHPGQGMTDTQYF
13	-	TRBV9	-	TRBJ2-7	TGTGCCAGCAGCGCCGGGTCCCAGGGCGAGCAGTACTTC	CASSAGSQGEQYF
15	-	TRBV6-5	few	TRBJ1-3	TGTGCCAGCAGTTACTCGGGCAGGGCTGGAAACACCATATATTTT	CASSYSGRAGNTIYF
14	-	TRBV12-3/TRBV12-4	few	TRBJ2-1	TGTGCCAGCAGCACCCTGGGCGGGGATAATGAGCAGTTCTTC	CASSTLGGDNEQFF
13	-	TRBV9	-	TRBJ1-1	TGTGCCAGCAGCGTAGGATTGTGGACTGAAGCTTTCTTT	CASSVGLWTEAFF
15	-	TRBV5-1	few	TRBJ1-3	TGCGCCAGCAGCTTGGGCGATTGGTGGGGAAACACCATATATTTT	CASSLGDWWGNTIYF
16	TRBD1	TRBV5-1	few	TRBJ2-5	TGCGCCAGCAGCACTCCGGGACAGGGGGCCCAAGAGACCCAGTACTTC	CASSTPGQGAQETQYF
13	TRBD1	TRBV29-1	-	TRBJ1-1	TGCAGCGCCTCGACAGGGTTTGACACTGAAGCTTTCTTT	CSASTGFDTEAFF
17	TRBD2	TRBV7-2	few	TRBJ2-4	TGTGCCAGCAGCTTAAGAGAAGCGGGGGGAGGAAAAAACATTCAGTACTTC	CASSLREAGGGKNIQYF
14	-	TRBV20-1	-	TRBJ1-6	TGCAGTGCTACCCCAGGACGGGCAGATTCACCCCTCCACTTT	CSATPGRADSPLHF
16	-	TRBV7-2	-	TRBJ2-1	TGTGCCAGCAGCAGCGGCGGGGCGAGCTCCTACAATGAGCAGTTCTTC	CASSSGGASSYNEQFF
15	-	TRBV20-1	few	TRBJ2-3	TGCAGTGCTACCAAGGGGGCGGGAGGTGTGGATACGCAGTATTTT	CSATKGAGGVDTQYF
14	-	TRBV18	-	TRBJ1-2	TGTGCCAGCTCGCCTGGGACCCGTGCTAATGGCTACACCTTC	CASSPGTRANGYTF
17	-	TRBV27	many	TRBJ2-7	TGTGCCAGCAGTACCCACCCGGGTGTGTTCGGGACCTACGAGCAGTACTTC	CASSTHPGVFGTYEQYF
14	-	TRBV12-3/TRBV12-4	few	TRBJ1-5	TGTGCCAGCAGTTTAGCGACTTCGGGTCAGCCCCAGCATTTT	CASSLATSGQPQHF
16	-	TRBV7-8	-	TRBJ2-5	TGTGCCAGCAGCTTAGCAAGACTAGCAGGGGGGAGGACCCAGTACTTC	CASSLARLAGGRTQYF
13	-	TRBV9	many	TRBJ1-2	TGTGCCAGCAGTGTCGAGGGTAACTATGGCTACACCTTC	CASSVEGNYGYTF